These 19 T cell receptor beta chains originate from one sample sequenced in a study of beta chain features in type 1 diabetes listed by TCRdb under 2018. Results and caveats for the whole study, not just this receptor: Type 1 diabetes patients showed a moderate but significant shortening of TCRB CDR3 length in all four CD4+ subsets.

The library was produced with the immunoSEQ multiplex PCR assay. The High Capacity cDNA Reverse Transcription Kit was used to reverse transcribe all of the isolated RNA, meaning that expressed TCRB transcripts were what got sequenced. Imported from immuneACCESS, the table was reduced by TCRdb to in-frame sequences with V and J called. These copies leave out some clones; in studies compared against another copy, an unresolved V gene accounts for under half, and the cause of the remainder is not known. The sample has over 300,000 clones on record, 9.3% of them singletons. Jointly, the top ten make up around 1% of the sample. For these TCRs, the target antigens are not known. The material sequenced was central memory CD4+ T cells from blood. The receptors originated from a man aged 25-45 years with type 1 diabetes.

This rearrangement joins TRBV2 to TRBJ2-1; 7 bases fit TRBD1. V shed 6 bases and J 5 bases; nucleotides not matched to a gene: 4. The CDR3 is 13 amino acids. Germline assignment: CDR1 SNHLY and CDR2 FYNNEI. CDR3 loop: CASSNDRDNEQFF. CDR3 DNA sequence: TGTGCCAGCAGCAACGACAGGGACAATGAGCAGTTCTTC.

This clone came up a few times. The rearrangement uses TRBV18 and TRBJ2-2; D uncertain. Germline V CDR1 and CDR2: KGHSH, LQKENI. The CDR3 runs to 14 residues. V was pared by 4 bases and J by 4 bases, with 10 bases between. In DNA form, the CDR3 reads TGTGCCAGCTCACTGGGCGGATCCACCGGGGAGCTGTTTTTT. Protein sequence: CASSLGGSTGELFF.

Only a few counts were recorded for this clone. J is TRBJ1-2 and V is TRBV5-6, with 7 bases that match TRBD1. CDR3 size: 14 residues. With V trimmed by 3 bases and J by 2 bases, 4 bases remained unmatched. Germline CDR1 reads SGHDT; CDR2 reads YYEEEE. CDR3 sequence (DNA): TGTGCCAGCAGCTCTACAGGGGTCAACTATGGCTACACCTTC. Translated, it gives CASSSTGVNYGYTF.

The chain joins TRBV9 to TRBJ2-1; maybe TRBD2 (5 bases). The CDR3 covers 16 residues. V was cut by 0 bases and J by 9 bases, with 19 bases left in between. Germline-derived CDR1 and CDR2 are SGDLS and YYNGEE. For the CDR3, the DNA is TGTGCCAGCAGCGTAGCTACGGGGTCTCGGGCACTTGAGCAGTTCTTC. This sequence encodes CASSVATGSRALEQFF.

The rearrangement links TRBV29-1 to TRBJ1-2; D gene uncertain. The germline V and J ends were trimmed by 4 bases and 4 bases, with 7 bases remaining between them. The CDR3 is 11 amino acids. Germline-derived CDR1 and CDR2 are SQVTM and ANQGSEA. The CDR3 is CSVAQPYGYTF. The CDR3 bases are TGCAGCGTTGCACAGCCCTATGGCTACACCTTC.

This clone was seen more than once but under ten times. The chain uses TRBV19 and TRBJ1-1; 9 bases map to TRBD1. The germline gives CDR1 LNHDA, CDR2 SQIVND (reference sequence). The length of the CDR3 is 14 residues. V shed 7 bases and J 6 bases; nucleotides not matched to a gene: 9. The chain's CDR3 is CASTAQGAIAEAFF. As DNA, the CDR3 is TGTGCCAGTACCGCACAGGGGGCGATCGCTGAAGCTTTCTTT.

The table lists this clone with a few counts. The chain carries TRBV10-3 and TRBJ2-1; possibly TRBD1 for D (6 bases). This CDR3 has 13 residues. The V gene lost 6 bases and the J gene lost 3 bases, with 9 bases spanning the gap. CDR1 is ENHRY and CDR2 is SYGVKD in the germline V gene. The DNA of the CDR3 is TGTGCCATCAGACAGGGTAACTACAATGAGCAGTTCTTC. Its protein product is CAIRQGNYNEQFF.

This sequence joins TRBV7-2 and TRBJ2-3; D is uncertain. Germline V gene data show CDR1 as SGHTA and CDR2 as FQGNSA. The CDR3 length is 13 residues. Trimming pared 6 bases from V and 3 bases from J, leaving 10 bases between. The CDR3 loop reads CASSPTGTDTQYF. CDR3 bases: TGTGCCAGCAGTCCCACGGGTACAGATACGCAGTATTTT.

The gene calls are TRBV9 and TRBJ2-2, with D perhaps given as TRBD1 or TRBD2 (6 bases each). The CDR3 runs 15 residues. V shed 6 bases and J shed 4 bases, with 16 bases lying between them. The germline CDR1 and CDR2 sequences are SGDLS and YYNGEE. The CDR3 sequence is CASNSGAGSTGELFF. DNA for the CDR3: TGTGCCAGCAACTCAGGGGCGGGGAGCACCGGGGAGCTGTTTTTT.

The chain employs TRBV27 and TRBJ2-1; D gene uncertain. Germline V gene lookup returns CDR1 MNHEY and CDR2 SMNVEV (reference sequence). V was cut by 2 bases and J by 6 bases, with 17 bases left in between. The CDR3 consists of 16 residues. The CDR3 spells CASSLSSSGWVNEQFF. In nucleotides, the CDR3 is TGTGCCAGCAGTTTAAGCAGCTCCGGATGGGTCAATGAGCAGTTCTTC.

V and J are TRBV5-6 and TRBJ2-7, with D hard to call. Trimming shortened V by 0 bases and J by 7 bases, and 5 bases separated the two germline ends. Germline V gives CDR1 SGHDT, CDR2 YYEEEE. This CDR3 is built from 11 residues. The DNA for the CDR3 is TGTGCCAGCAGCTTGGCCGGGGAGCAGTACTTC. Its protein product is CASSLAGEQYF.

This clone was seen more than once but under ten times. J is TRBJ2-3 and V is TRBV2; 8 bases map to TRBD2. Trimming at V came to 3 bases and at J to 8 bases, leaving 7 bases not matched to a gene. CDR3 length: 14 residues. CDR1 is SNHLY, CDR2 FYNNEI, per germline. The CDR3 DNA sequence: TGTGCCAGCAGTGATACTCGGGGGGGCGCTACGCAGTATTTT. This encodes CASSDTRGGATQYF. The complete variable domain, with remaining parts taken from reference TRBV2 and TRBJ2-3, reads EPEVTQTPSHQVTQMGQEVILRCVPISNHLYFYWYRQILGQKVEFLVSFYNNEISEKSEIFDDQFSVERPDGSNFTLKIRSTKLEDSAMYFCASSDTRGGATQYFGPGTRLTVL.

This rearrangement joins TRBV30 to TRBJ2-2, with D possibly called TRBD1 or TRBD2 (5 bases each). Germline V gives CDR1 GTSNPN, CDR2 SVGIG (reference sequence). Trimming cost V 0 bases and J 3 bases, with 11 bases left between them. There are 15 residues in the CDR3. CDR3 coding DNA: TGTGCCTGGAGTGTGGGGCTAGCCGACACCGGGGAGCTGTTTTTT. It encodes CAWSVGLADTGELFF.

This clone was observed a handful of times. The chain uses TRBV5-1 and TRBJ2-3, with 8 positions matching TRBD1. Germline V gene lookup returns CDR1 SGHRS and CDR2 YFSETQ. The CDR3 has 19 residues. V gave up 3 bases and J gave up 1 base; unmatched junction bases: 16. Written as DNA, the CDR3 is TGCGCCAGCAGCTCGAGACAGGGGAATTACATTTTAGGCACAGATACGCAGTATTTT. Protein sequence: CASSSRQGNYILGTDTQYF. Supplemented by reference TRBV5-1 and TRBJ2-3, the full variable domain reads KAGVTQTPRYLIKTRGQQVTLSCSPISGHRSVSWYQQTPGQGLQFLFEYFSETQRNKGNFPGRFSGRQFSNSRSEMNVSTLELGDSALYLCASSSRQGNYILGTDTQYFGPGTRLTVL.

This clone was counted between two and nine times. The chain couples TRBV27 to TRBJ2-3; D gene unclear. Germline V gene data show CDR1 as MNHEY and CDR2 as SMNVEV (reference sequence). V was cut by 8 bases and J by 6 bases, with 9 bases left in between. CDR3 length equals 11 residues. CDR3 amino acids: CASHRGDTQYF. CDR3 sequence (DNA): TGTGCCAGCCACCGAGGTGATACGCAGTATTTT.

The chain recombines TRBV7-2 with TRBJ1-1, with D perhaps matching TRBD1 (6 bases). Germline V gene data show CDR1 as SGHTA and CDR2 as FQGNSA. Trimming removed 4 bases from V and 2 bases from J, with 11 bases in between. The CDR3 is 14 amino acids. The CDR3 DNA is TGTGCCAGCAGCTCCCAGACAGGAAACACTGAAGCTTTCTTT. It encodes CASSSQTGNTEAFF.

This chain connects TRBV9 to TRBJ2-7; D is ambiguous. Germline V gives CDR1 SGDLS, CDR2 YYNGEE. V was clipped by 4 bases and J by 0 bases, with 11 bases between them. There are 14 residues in the CDR3. CDR3 region: CASSPIPSSYEQYF. The CDR3 bases are TGTGCCAGCAGCCCCATCCCCAGCTCCTACGAGCAGTACTTC.

The J gene is TRBJ2-5, the V gene TRBV28, with 7 nucleotides matching TRBD1. The DNA end is more similar to TRBJ2-7, so the J call may be wrong. In germline, CDR1 is MDHEN, CDR2 SYDVKM. The CDR3 length is 14 residues. In DNA form, the CDR3 reads TGTGCCAGCAGTTTGGTGACAGGGCAGTACGAGCAGTACTTC. This encodes CASSLVTGQYEQYF.

Here the CDR3 reads CASSLSPRGSGQETQYF. CDR3 sequence (DNA): TGCGCCAGCAGCTTGTCCCCACGGGGCTCGGGGCAAGAGACCCAGTACTTC. V gene TRBV5-1 combines with J gene TRBJ2-5, with D perhaps assigned TRBD1 or TRBD2 (5 bases each). CDR3 length: 17 residues. The ends were cut back, 1 base at V and 2 bases at J, with 18 bases in the middle. CDR1 is SGHRS, CDR2 YFSETQ, per germline.